Detailed here is one TCR beta chain. The source of the sample is a study of blood T cell repertoires in COVID-19. Original methodology: From reference gene primer amplification, estimates of nucleated cell counts were derived. Repertoires were generated with immunoSEQ multiplex PCR, while TCRdb's copy carries only in-frame clones and drops some. V, J and clone size derive from that table, while D and trimming were established from the DNA sequence. This table holds hundreds of thousands of clones, 65% to 90% found once. Trimming cost V 6 bases and J 2 bases; bases outside gene matches: 3. This CDR3 region has 14 residues. Germline loops: CDR1 MDHEN, CDR2 SYDVKM.

The chain combines TRBV28 with TRBJ1-5, with 8 bases fitting TRBD1. Sample: peripheral blood. This clonotype originated in a man aged 45-65 years with active or convalescent COVID-19. DNA of the CDR3: TGTGCCAGCAGGTCAGGGGGCGGCAATCAGCCCCAGCATTTT. Protein product: CASRSGGGNQPQHF.